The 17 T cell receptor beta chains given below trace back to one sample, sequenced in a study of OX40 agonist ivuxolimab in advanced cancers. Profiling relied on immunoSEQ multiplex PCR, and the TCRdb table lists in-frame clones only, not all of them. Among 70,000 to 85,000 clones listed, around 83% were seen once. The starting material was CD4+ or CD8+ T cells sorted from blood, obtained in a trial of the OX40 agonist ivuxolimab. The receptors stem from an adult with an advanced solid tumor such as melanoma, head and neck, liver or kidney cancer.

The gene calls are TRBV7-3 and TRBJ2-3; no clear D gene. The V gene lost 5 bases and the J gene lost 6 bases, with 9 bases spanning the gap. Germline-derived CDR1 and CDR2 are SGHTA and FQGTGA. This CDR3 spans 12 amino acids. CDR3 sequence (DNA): TGTGCCAGCAGCCTTCTTGGGGATACGCAGTATTTT. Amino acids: CASSLLGDTQYF.

As DNA, the CDR3 is TGTGCCAGCTCACGCACAGGGGTCTCAGTTCAGCCCCAGCATTTT. This codes for CASSRTGVSVQPQHF. The V and J genes are TRBV18 and TRBJ1-5; TRBD1 matches 7 bases. J was trimmed by 6 bases and V by 4 bases; bases with no gene match: 9. CDR3 length: 15 amino acids. Germline-derived CDR1 and CDR2 are KGHSH and LQKENI.

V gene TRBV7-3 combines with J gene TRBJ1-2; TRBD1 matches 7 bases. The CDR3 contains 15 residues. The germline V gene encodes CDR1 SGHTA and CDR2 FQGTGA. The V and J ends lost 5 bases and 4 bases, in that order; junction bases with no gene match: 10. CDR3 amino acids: CASSPGEGARYGYTF. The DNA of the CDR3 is TGTGCCAGCAGCCCTGGGGAGGGGGCTCGCTATGGCTACACCTTC.

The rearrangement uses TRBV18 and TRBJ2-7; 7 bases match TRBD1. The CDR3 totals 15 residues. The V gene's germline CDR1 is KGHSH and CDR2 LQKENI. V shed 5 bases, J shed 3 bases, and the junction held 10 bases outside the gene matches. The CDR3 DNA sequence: TGTGCCAGCTCATCTTCCGGGACAGCCTTCTACGAGCAGTACTTC. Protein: CASSSSGTAFYEQYF.

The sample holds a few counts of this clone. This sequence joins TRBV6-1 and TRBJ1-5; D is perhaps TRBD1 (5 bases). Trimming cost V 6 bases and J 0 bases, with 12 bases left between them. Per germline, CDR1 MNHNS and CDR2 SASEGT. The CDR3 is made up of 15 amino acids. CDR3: CASRGTLASNQPQHF. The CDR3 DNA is TGTGCCAGCAGAGGGACTTTAGCTAGCAATCAGCCCCAGCATTTT.

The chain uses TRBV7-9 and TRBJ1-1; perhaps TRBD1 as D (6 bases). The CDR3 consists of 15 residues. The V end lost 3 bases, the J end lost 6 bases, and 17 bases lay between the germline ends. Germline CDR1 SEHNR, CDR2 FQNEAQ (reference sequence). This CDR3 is CASSFGGALVAEAFF. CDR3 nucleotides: TGTGCCAGCAGCTTTGGGGGCGCATTGGTCGCTGAAGCTTTCTTT.

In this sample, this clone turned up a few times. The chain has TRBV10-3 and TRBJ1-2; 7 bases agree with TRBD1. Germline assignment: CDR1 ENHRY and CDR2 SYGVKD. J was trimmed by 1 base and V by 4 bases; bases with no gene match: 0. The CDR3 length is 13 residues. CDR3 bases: TGTGCCATCAGTGGGGACAGTAACTATGGCTACACCTTC. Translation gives CAISGDSNYGYTF.

The CDR3 protein is CASSLGLDADSPLHF. DNA of the CDR3: TGTGCCAGCAGCTTGGGCCTAGATGCGGATTCACCCCTCCACTTT. The rearrangement joins TRBV7-9 to TRBJ1-6, with no clear D. CDR3 length equals 15 residues. The germline V and J ends were trimmed by 3 bases and 8 bases, with 14 bases remaining between them. CDR1 is SEHNR, CDR2 FQNEAQ, per germline (reference sequence).

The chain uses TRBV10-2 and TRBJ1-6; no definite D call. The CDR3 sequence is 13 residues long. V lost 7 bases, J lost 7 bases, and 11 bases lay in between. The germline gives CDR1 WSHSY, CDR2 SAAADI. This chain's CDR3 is CASTPGDNSPLHF. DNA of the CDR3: TGCGCCAGCACCCCCGGTGACAATTCACCCCTCCACTTT.

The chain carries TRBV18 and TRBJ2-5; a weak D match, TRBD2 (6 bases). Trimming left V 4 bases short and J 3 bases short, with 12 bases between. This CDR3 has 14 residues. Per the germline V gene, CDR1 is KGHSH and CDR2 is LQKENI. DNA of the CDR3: TGTGCCAGCTCACTAGGAGGGGTGGAAGAGACCCAGTACTTC. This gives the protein CASSLGGVEETQYF. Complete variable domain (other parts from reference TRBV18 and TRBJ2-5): NAGVMQNPRHLVRRRGQEARLRCSPMKGHSHVYWYRQLPEEGLKFMVYLQKENIIDESGMPKERFSAEFPKEGPSILRIQQVVRGDSAAYFCASSLGGVEETQYFGPGTRLLVL.

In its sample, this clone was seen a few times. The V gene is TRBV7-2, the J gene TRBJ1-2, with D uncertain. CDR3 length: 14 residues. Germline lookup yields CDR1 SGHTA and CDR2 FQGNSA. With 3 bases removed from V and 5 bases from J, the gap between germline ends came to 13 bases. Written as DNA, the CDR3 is TGTGCCAGCAGCTTTTCGAAGGAGAAATATGGCTACACCTTC. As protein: CASSFSKEKYGYTF.

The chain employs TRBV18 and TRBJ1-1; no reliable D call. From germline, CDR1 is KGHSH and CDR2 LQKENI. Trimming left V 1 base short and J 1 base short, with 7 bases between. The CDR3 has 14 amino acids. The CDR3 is CASSPRQANTEAFF. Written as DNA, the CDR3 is TGTGCCAGCTCACCACGACAAGCGAACACTGAAGCTTTCTTT. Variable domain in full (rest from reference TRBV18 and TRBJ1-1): NAGVMQNPRHLVRRRGQEARLRCSPMKGHSHVYWYRQLPEEGLKFMVYLQKENIIDESGMPKERFSAEFPKEGPSILRIQQVVRGDSAAYFCASSPRQANTEAFFGQGTRLTVV.

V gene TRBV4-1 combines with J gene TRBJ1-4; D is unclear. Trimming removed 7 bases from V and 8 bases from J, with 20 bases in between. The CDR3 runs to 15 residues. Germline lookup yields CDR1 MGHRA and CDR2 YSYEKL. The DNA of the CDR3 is TGCGCCAGCAAAAATCCGGGTTATGCGTGGGAAAAACTGTTTTTT. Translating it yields CASKNPGYAWEKLFF.

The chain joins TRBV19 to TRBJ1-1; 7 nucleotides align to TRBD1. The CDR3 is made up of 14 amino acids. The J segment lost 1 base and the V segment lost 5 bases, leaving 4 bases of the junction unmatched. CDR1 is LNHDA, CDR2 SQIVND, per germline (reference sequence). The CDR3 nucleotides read TGTGCCAGTAGTGTACAGGGGACGAACACTGAAGCTTTCTTT. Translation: CASSVQGTNTEAFF.

The CDR3 bases are TGTGCCAGTAGTTCCGCCCCCCAGGGACAGGGTAAATACGAGCAGTACTTC. Protein product: CASSSAPQGQGKYEQYF. The chain recombines TRBV19 with TRBJ2-7; 9 positions match TRBD1. V shed 5 bases and J 4 bases; nucleotides not matched to a gene: 15. This CDR3 is 17 amino acids long. The germline V gene encodes CDR1 LNHDA and CDR2 SQIVND (reference sequence).

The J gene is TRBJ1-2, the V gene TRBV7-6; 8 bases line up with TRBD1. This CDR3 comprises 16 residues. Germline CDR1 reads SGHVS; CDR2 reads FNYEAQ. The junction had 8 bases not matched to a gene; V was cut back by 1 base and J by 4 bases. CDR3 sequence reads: CASSLGTGTGTYGYTF. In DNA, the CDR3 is TGTGCCAGCAGCTTAGGGACCGGGACAGGAACCTATGGCTACACCTTC.

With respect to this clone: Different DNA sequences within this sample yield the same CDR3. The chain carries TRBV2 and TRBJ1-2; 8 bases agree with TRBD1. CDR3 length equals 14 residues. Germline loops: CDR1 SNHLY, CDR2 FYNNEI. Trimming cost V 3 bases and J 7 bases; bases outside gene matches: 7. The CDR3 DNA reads TGTGCCAGCAGTGAGTCTTCAGGGGGCGGTGGCTACACCTTC. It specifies CASSESSGGGGYTF.